This T cell receptor (beta chain) was documented in a study of a mutant IDH1 vaccine in newly diagnosed glioma. This clone was seen a single time. Its antigen is currently unknown. V gave up 4 bases and J gave up 11 bases, with 18 bases separating them. Per germline, CDR1 SGHDN and CDR2 FVKESK. CDR3 length equals 15 residues. This sample's time point: week 35, safety follow-up. Every vaccine dose comprised 300 ug of mutant IDH1 20-mer peptide plus topical imiquimod. Assay: immunoSEQ multiplex PCR; the TCRdb copy retains only in-frame clones and omits some. The repertoire includes 70,000 or so clones, more than 75% of them detected once, and 1.5% to 2.5% sits in the top ten.

This chain connects TRBV14 to TRBJ1-6; maybe TRBD1 (6 bases). Sample: PBMCs, taken from a glioma patient whose treatment included an IDH1 peptide vaccine. The sequence derives from a man aged 25 to 40 with glioma. In DNA, the CDR3 is TGTGCCAGCAGCCGCACGCTCGCAGGGGTAACACCCCTCCACTTT. Amino acids: CASSRTLAGVTPLHF.